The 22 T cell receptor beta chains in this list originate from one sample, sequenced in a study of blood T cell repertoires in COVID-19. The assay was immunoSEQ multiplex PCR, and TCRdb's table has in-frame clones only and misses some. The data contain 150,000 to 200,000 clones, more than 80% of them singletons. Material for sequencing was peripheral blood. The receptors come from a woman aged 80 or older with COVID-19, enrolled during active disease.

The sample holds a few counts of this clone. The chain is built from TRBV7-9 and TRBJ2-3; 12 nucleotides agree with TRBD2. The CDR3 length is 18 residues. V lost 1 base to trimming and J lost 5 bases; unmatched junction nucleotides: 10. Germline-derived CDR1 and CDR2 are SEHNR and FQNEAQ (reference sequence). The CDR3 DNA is TGTGCCAGCAGCTTAGGGGCGACTAGCGGGAGTATTAGAGATACGCAGTATTTT. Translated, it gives CASSLGATSGSIRDTQYF.

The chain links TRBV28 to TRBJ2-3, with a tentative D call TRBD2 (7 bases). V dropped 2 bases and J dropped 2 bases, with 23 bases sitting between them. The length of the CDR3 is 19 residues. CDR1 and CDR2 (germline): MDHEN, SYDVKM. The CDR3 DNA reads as TGTGCCAGCAGTTTAGGAGTAGGGGTGGTGGGGGGGGCCACAGATACGCAGTATTTT. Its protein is CASSLGVGVVGGATDTQYF.

CDR3 coding DNA: TGTGCCAGTAGTATAGCCCGGACAGGGAACTATGGCTACACCTTC. Translated: CASSIARTGNYGYTF. The chain carries TRBV19 and TRBJ1-2; 8 nucleotides match TRBD1. V was pared by 1 base and J by 2 bases, with 3 bases of the junction left unmatched. From germline, CDR1 is LNHDA and CDR2 SQIVND (reference sequence). The CDR3 is made up of 15 amino acids.

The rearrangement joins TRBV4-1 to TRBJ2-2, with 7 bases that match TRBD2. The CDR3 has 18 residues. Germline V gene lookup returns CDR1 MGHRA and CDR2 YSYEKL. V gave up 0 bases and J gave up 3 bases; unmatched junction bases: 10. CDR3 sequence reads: CASSQDGSSGVYTGELFF. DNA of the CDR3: TGCGCCAGCAGCCAAGATGGTTCTAGCGGAGTATACACCGGGGAGCTGTTTTTT.

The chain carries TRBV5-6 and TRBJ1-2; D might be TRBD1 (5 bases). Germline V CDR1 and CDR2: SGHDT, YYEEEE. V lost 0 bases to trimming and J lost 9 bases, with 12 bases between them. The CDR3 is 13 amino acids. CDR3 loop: CASSLGQGGSYTF. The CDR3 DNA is TGTGCCAGCAGCTTGGGGCAGGGCGGAAGCTACACCTTC.

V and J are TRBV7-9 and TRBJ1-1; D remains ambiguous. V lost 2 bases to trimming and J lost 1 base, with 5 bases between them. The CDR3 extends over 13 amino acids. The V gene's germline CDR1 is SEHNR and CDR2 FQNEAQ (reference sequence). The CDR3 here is CASSLWANTEAFF. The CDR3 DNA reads TGTGCCAGCAGCTTATGGGCGAACACTGAAGCTTTCTTT.

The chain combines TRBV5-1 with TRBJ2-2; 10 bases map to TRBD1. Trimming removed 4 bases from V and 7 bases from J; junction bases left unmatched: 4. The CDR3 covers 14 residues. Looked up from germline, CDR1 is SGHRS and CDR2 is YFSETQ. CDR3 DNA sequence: TGCGCCAGCAGCCAGACAGGGGGCGGCGGGGAGCTGTTTTTT. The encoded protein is CASSQTGGGGELFF.

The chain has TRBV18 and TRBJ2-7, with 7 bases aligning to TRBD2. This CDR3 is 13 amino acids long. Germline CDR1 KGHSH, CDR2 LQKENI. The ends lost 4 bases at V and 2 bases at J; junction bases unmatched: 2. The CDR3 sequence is CASSRGTTYEQYF. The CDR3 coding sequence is TGTGCCAGCTCACGAGGGACTACCTACGAGCAGTACTTC.

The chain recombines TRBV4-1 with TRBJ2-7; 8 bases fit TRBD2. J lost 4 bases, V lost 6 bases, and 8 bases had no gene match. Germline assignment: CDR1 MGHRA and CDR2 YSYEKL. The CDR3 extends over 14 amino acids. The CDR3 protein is CASSPGLAQYEQYF. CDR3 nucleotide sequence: TGCGCCAGCAGTCCAGGACTAGCCCAATACGAGCAGTACTTC.

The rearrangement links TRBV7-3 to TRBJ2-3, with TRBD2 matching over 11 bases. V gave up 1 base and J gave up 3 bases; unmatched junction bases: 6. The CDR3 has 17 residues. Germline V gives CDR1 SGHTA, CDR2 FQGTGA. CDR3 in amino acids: CASSLNPSSGGTDTQYF. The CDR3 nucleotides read TGTGCCAGCAGCTTAAACCCCTCTAGCGGGGGGACAGATACGCAGTATTTT.

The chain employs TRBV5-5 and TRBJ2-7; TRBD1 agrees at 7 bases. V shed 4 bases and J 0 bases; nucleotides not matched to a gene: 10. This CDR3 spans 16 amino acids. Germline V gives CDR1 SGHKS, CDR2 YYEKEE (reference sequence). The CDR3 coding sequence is TGTGCCAGCAGCCCAAAGGACAGGACCAGCTCCTACGAGCAGTACTTC. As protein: CASSPKDRTSSYEQYF.

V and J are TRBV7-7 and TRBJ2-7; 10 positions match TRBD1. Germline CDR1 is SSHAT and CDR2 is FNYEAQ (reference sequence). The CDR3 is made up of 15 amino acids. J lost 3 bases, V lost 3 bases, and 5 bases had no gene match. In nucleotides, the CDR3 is TGTGCCAGCAGCTTGGGGACAGGGGAAAACTACGAGCAGTACTTC. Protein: CASSLGTGENYEQYF.

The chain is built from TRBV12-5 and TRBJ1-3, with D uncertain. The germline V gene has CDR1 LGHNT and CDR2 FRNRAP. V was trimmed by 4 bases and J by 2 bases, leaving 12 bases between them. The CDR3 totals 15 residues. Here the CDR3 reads CASGSGLETGNTIYF. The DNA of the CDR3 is TGTGCTAGTGGTTCCGGTTTAGAGACTGGAAACACCATATATTTT.

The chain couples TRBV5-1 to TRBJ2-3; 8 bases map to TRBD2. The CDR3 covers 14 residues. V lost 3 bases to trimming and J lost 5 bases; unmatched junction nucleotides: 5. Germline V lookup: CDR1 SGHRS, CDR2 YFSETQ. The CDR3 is CASSSVAGRDTQYF. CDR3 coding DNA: TGCGCCAGCAGCTCCGTAGCGGGACGAGATACGCAGTATTTT.

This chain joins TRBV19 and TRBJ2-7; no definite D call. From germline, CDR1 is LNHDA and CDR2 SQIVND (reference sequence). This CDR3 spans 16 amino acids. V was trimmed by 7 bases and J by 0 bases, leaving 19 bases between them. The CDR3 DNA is TGTGCCAGTACCCCCGGGTACTCCCCGAGCTCCTACGAGCAGTACTTC. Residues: CASTPGYSPSSYEQYF. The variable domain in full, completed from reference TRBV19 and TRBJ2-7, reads DGGITQSPKYLFRKEGQNVTLSCEQNLNHDAMYWYRQDPGQGLRLIYYSQIVNDFQKGDIAEGYSVSREKKESFPLTVTSAQKNPTAFYLCASTPGYSPSSYEQYFGPGTRLTVT.

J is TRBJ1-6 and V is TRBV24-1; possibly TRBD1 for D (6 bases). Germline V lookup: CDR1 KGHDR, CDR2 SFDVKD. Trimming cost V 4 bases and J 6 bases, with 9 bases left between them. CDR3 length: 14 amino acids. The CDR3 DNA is TGTGCCACCAGTGACAGGGGATTTAATTCACCCCTCCACTTT. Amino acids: CATSDRGFNSPLHF.

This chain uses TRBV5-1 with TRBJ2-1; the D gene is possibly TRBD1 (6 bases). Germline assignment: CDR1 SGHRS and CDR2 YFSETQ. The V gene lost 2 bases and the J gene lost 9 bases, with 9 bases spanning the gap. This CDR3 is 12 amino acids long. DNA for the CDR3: TGCGCCAGCAGCTTTACAGGGTCTGAGCAGTTCTTC. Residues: CASSFTGSEQFF.

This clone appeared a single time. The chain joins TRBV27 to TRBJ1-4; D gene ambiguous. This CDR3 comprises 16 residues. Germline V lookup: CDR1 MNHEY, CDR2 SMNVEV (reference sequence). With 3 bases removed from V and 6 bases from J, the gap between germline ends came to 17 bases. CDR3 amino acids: CASSFRGRGNDEKLFF. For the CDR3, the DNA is TGTGCCAGCAGTTTCCGAGGACGGGGTAATGATGAAAAACTGTTTTTT.

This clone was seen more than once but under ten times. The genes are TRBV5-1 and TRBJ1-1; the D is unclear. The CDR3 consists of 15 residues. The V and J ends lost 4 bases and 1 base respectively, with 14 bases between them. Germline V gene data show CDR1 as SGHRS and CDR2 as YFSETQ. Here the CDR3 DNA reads TGCGCCAGCAGCCCCAGAATGCAACAGAACACTGAAGCTTTCTTT. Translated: CASSPRMQQNTEAFF.

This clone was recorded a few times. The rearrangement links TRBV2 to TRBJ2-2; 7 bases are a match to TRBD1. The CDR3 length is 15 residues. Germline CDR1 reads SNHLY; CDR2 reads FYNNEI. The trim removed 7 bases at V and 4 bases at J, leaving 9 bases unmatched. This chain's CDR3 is CASNRDRAFTGELFF. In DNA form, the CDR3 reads TGTGCCAGCAATCGAGACAGGGCGTTCACCGGGGAGCTGTTTTTT.

CDR3 bases: TGTGCCAGCAGCTCGCGGGATGGGGCCAACGTCCTGACTTTC. This translates into CASSSRDGANVLTF. This sequence joins TRBV5-4 and TRBJ2-6; a possible D gene is TRBD2 (6 bases). The V and J ends lost 3 bases and 3 bases respectively, with 7 bases between them. Germline-derived CDR1 and CDR2 are SGHNT and YYREEE (reference sequence). The CDR3 sequence is 14 residues long.

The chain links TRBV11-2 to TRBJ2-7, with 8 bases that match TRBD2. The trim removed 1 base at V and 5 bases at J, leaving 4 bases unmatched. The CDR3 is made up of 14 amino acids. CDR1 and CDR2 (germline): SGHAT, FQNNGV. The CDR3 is CASSLAGGADEQYF. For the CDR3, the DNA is TGTGCCAGCAGCTTAGCGGGGGGGGCTGACGAGCAGTACTTC.